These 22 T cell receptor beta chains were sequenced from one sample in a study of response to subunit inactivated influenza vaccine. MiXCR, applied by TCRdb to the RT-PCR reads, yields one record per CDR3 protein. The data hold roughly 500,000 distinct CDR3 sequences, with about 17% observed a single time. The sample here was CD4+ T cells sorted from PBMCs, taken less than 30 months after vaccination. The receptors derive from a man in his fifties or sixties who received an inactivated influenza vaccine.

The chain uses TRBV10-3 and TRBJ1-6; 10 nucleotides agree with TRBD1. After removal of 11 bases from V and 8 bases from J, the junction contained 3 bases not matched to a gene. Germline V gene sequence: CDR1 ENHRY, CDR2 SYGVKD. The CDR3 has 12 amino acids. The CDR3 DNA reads TGTGCCCCAGGACAGGGGGATTCACCCCTCCACTTT. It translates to CAPGQGDSPLHF.

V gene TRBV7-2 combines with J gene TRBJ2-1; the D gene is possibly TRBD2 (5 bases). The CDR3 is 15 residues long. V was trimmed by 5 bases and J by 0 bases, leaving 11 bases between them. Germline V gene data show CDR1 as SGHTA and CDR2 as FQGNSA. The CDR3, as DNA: TGTGCCAGCAGCCCAGAGCGGAGCTCCTACAATGAGCAGTTCTTC. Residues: CASSPERSSYNEQFF. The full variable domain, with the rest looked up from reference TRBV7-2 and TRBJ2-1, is GAGVSQSPSNKVTEKGKDVELRCDPISGHTALYWYRQSLGQGLEFLIYFQGNSAPDKSGLPSDRFSAERTGGSVSTLTIQRTQQEDSAVYLCASSPERSSYNEQFFGPGTRLTVL.

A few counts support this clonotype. DNA of the CDR3: TGTGCCAGCAGTCTCCGGACAGGGGTGGCCAAAAACATTCAGTACTTC. This encodes CASSLRTGVAKNIQYF. The gene calls are TRBV28 and TRBJ2-4; 9 nucleotides line up with TRBD1. There are 16 residues in the CDR3. V shed 5 bases and J 1 base; nucleotides not matched to a gene: 6. Looked up from germline, CDR1 is MDHEN and CDR2 is SYDVKM. The full variable domain, with the rest looked up from reference TRBV28 and TRBJ2-4, is DVKVTQSSRYLVKRTGEKVFLECVQDMDHENMFWYRQDPGLGLRLIYFSYDVKMKEKGDIPEGYSVSREKKERFSLILESASTNQTSMYLCASSLRTGVAKNIQYFGAGTRLSVL.

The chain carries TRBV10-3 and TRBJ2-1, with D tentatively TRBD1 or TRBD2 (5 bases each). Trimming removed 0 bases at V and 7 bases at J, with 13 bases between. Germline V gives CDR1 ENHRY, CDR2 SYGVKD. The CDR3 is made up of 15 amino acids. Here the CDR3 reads CAISESGPEVNEQFF. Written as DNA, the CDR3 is TGTGCCATCAGTGAGTCGGGACCCGAAGTAAATGAGCAGTTCTTC.

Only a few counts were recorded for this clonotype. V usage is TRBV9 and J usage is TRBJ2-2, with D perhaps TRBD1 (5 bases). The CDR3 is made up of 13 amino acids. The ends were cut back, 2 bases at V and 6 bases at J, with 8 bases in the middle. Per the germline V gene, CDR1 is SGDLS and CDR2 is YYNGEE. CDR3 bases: TGTGCCAGCAGCGTGGGGCAGGCCGGGGAGCTGTTTTTT. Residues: CASSVGQAGELFF.

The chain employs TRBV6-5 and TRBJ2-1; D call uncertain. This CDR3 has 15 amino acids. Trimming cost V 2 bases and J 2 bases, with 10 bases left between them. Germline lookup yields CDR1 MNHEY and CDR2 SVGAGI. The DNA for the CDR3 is TGTGCCAGCAGTTACAGTGGGCCCGCCTACAATGAGCAGTTCTTC. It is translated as CASSYSGPAYNEQFF.

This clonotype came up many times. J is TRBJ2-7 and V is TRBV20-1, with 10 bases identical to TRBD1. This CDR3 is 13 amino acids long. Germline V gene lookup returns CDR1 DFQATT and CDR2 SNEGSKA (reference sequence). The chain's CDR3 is CSPIRDRGHEQYF. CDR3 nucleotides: TGCAGCCCCATTCGGGACAGGGGCCACGAGCAGTACTTC.

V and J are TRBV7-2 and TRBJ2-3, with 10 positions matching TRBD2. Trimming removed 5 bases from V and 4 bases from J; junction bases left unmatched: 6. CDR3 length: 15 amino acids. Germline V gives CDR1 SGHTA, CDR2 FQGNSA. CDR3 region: CASSIPTSGADTQYF. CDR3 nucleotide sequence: TGTGCCAGCAGCATACCCACTAGCGGGGCAGATACGCAGTATTTT.

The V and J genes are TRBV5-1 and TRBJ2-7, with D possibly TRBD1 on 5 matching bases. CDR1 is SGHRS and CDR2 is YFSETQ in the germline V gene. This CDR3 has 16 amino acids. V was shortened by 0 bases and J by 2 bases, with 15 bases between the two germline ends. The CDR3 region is CASSLDFKGFPYEQYF. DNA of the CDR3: TGCGCCAGCAGCTTGGACTTTAAGGGGTTTCCCTACGAGCAGTACTTC.

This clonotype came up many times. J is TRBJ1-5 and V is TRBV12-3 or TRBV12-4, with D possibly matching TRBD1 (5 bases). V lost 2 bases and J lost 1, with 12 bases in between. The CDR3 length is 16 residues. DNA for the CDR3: TGTGCCAGCAGTTTACTCGGGGCGCAGAGCAATCAGCCCCAGCATTTT. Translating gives CASSLLGAQSNQPQHF.

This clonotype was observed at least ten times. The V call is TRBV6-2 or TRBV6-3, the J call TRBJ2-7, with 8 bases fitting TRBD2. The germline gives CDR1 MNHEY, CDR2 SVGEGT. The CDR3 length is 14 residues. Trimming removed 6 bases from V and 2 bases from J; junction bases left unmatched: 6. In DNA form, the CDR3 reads TGTGCCAGCAGGACAGCGGGGGCAACCTACGAGCAGTACTTC. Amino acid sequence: CASRTAGATYEQYF.

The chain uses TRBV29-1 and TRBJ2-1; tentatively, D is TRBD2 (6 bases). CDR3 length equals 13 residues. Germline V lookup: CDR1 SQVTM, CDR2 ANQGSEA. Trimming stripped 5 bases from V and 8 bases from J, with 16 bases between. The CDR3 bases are TGCAGCGTTTTGGAGGGAGGCGGGGATGAGCAGTTCTTC. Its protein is CSVLEGGGDEQFF.

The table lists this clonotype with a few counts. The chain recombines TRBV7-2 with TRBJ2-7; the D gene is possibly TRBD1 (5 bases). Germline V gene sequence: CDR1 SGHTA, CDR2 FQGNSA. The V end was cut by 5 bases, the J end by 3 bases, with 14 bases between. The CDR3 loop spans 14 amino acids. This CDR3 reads CASSLTGRSYEQYF. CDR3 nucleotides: TGTGCCAGCAGCCTTACAGGTCGCAGCTACGAGCAGTACTTC.

In nucleotides, the CDR3 is TGTGCCATCAGGGAGGACAGGGGGCTAAGTGGCTACACCTTC. This codes for CAIREDRGLSGYTF. The genes are TRBV10-3 and TRBJ1-2, with 11 positions matching TRBD1. J gave up 7 bases and V 6 bases, and 7 bases lay outside the gene matches. The CDR3 runs 14 residues. Germline CDR1 ENHRY, CDR2 SYGVKD.

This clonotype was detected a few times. This CDR3 is CASSLARASYGYTF. CDR3 bases: TGTGCCAGCAGCTTAGCGCGGGCGTCCTATGGCTACACCTTC. V and J are TRBV7-2 and TRBJ1-2, with unresolved D. V shed 0 bases and J shed 4 bases, with 9 bases lying between them. CDR1 and CDR2 from the germline V gene are SGHTA and FQGNSA. The CDR3 runs 14 residues.

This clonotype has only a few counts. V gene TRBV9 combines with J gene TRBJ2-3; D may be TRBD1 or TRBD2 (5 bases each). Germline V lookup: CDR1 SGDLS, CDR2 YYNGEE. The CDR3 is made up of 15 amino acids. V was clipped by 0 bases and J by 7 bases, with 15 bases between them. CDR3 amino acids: CASSVGEGLRNTQYF. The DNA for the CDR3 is TGTGCCAGCAGCGTAGGCGAGGGGCTACGAAATACGCAGTATTTT.

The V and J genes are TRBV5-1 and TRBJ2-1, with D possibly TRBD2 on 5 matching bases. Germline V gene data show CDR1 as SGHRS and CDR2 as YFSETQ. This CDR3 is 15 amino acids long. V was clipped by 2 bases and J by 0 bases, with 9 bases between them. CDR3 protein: CASSFQRISYNEQFF. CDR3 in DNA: TGCGCCAGCAGCTTCCAGCGGATCTCCTACAATGAGCAGTTCTTC.

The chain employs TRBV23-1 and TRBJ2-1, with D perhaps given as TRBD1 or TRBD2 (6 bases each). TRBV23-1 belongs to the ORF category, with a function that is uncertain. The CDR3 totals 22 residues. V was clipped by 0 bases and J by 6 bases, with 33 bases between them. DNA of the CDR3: TGCGCCAGCAGTCAATCGACCTTCTATAGGGGGGACCGCTATCCGCCATTCAATGAGCAGTTCTTC. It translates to CASSQSTFYRGDRYPPFNEQFF.

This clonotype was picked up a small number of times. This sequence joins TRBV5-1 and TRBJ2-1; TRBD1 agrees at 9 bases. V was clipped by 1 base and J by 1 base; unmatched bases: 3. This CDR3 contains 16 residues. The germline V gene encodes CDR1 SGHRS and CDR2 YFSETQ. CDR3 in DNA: TGCGCCAGCAGCTTGAGGACAGGGGAGTCCTACAATGAGCAGTTCTTC. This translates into CASSLRTGESYNEQFF.

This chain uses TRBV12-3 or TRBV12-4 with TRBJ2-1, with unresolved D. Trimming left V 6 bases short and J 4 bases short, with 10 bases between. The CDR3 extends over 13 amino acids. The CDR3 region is CASRRSLYNEQFF. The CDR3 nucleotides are TGTGCCAGCAGACGATCATTATACAATGAGCAGTTCTTC.

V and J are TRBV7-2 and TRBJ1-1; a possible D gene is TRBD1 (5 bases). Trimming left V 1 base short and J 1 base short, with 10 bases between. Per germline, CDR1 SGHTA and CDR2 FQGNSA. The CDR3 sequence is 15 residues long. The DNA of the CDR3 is TGTGCCAGCAGCTTAGTTGCGGGGACGAACACTGAAGCTTTCTTT. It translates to CASSLVAGTNTEAFF.

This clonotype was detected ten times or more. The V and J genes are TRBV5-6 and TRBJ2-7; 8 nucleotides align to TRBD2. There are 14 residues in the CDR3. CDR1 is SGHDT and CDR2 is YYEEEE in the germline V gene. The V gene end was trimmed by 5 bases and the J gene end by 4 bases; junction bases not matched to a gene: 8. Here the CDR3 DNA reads TGTGCCAGCAGGCACCGGGAGGGATTATACGAGCAGTACTTC. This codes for CASRHREGLYEQYF.